These T cell receptor beta chains were read from a single sample in a study of human T cells and chemical hapten exposure. A single record per CDR3 protein comes from TCRdb applying MiXCR to the RACE reads. Of tens of thousands of distinct CDR3 sequences listed, just under 9% are singletons. Input material: whole blood. The source of these receptors is a female donor in good health. Some clones in this sample may be carry-over from other donors' samples. The CDR3 runs from the conserved cysteine through the conserved F or W.

v_call,cdr3_aa
TRBV29-1,CSVNALMNTEAFF
TRBV20-1,CSARALSVAGINEQFF
TRBV24-1,CATSGGGFEQFF
TRBV7-9,CASSELRLAGAGDTQYF
TRBV7-2,CASSLVEEHGNTIYF
TRBV28,CASSGAAGNQETQYF
TRBV20-1,CSVHTGIHTDTQYF
TRBV13,CASSLDSRHYGYTF
TRBV7-2,CASSLGLYSTDTQYF
TRBV9,CASSVRAVTNTGELFF
TRBV21-1,CASTGEGYTF
TRBV25-1,CASSESRGHYGYTF
TRBV4-1,CASSQDPRNTIYF
TRBV9,CASSVSTDQETQYF
TRBV6-2/TRBV6-3,CASSNPGLAGLVEQYF
TRBV7-9,CASSSKPNTEAFF
TRBV4-3,CASSQGEGGLVPYEQYF
TRBV5-1,CASSPRTGGNEQFF
TRBV20-1,CSAHRIHEQYF
TRBV29-1,CSVTQGAGYTF
TRBV20-1,CSASGQGYGYTF
TRBV29-1,CSVMTGSYEQYF
TRBV6-4,CASSESSAGGYNEQFF
TRBV13,CASSDRRTGGLDTQYF
TRBV28,CASTERSGEQYF